Following are 29 T cell receptor beta chains from one sample sequenced in a study of post-analysis software for immune sequencing data. These receptors lack a known antigen. Tagging with unique molecular identifiers was a feature of the TCR beta cDNA libraries. MiXCR was run by TCRdb on the PCR reads, yielding one entry per CDR3 protein. Of a few hundred thousand distinct CDR3 sequences detected, roughly a third appear once; the ten largest clones hold around 4.8%. General observations from the study: Five TRBV segments were significantly more frequent in patients than in controls. TRBV5-6, TRBV5-1 and TRBV20-1 were among these segments.

Sequencing input: blood. The receptor source for this set is a girl between 10 and 17 years old with multiple sclerosis.

This clonotype showed up just a few times. V usage is TRBV6-1 and J usage is TRBJ2-7, with 8 bases aligning to TRBD2. J was trimmed by 0 bases and V by 4 bases; bases with no gene match: 8. The CDR3 has 16 amino acids. Germline V gene data show CDR1 as MNHNS and CDR2 as SASEGT. CDR3 in amino acids: CASSGRREVSSYEQYF. Here the CDR3 DNA reads TGTGCCAGCAGTGGAAGGCGGGAGGTGAGCTCCTACGAGCAGTACTTC.

This chain joins TRBV7-9 and TRBJ2-5; D gene ambiguous. Trimming left V 5 bases short and J 11 bases short, with 12 bases between. The germline V gene has CDR1 SEHNR and CDR2 FQNEAQ (reference sequence). The CDR3 loop spans 11 amino acids. CDR3 in DNA: TGTGCCAGCAGCCGATCAGAGGAGCAGTACTTC. Translating it yields CASSRSEEQYF.

V usage is TRBV5-1 and J usage is TRBJ2-1, with TRBD2 matching 8 bases. The J call may not be correct, given that the DNA end is closer to TRBJ2-7. CDR3 length equals 16 residues. Germline V gene lookup returns CDR1 SGHRS and CDR2 YFSETQ. The CDR3 nucleotides read TGCGCCAGCAGCCCGCGGGGGGTAGCATCCTACAATGAGCAGTACTTC. Protein product: CASSPRGVASYNEQYF.

The sample holds one count of this clonotype. At one end the junction does not follow the germline gene, possibly because of a read error. The rearrangement joins TRBV12-3 or TRBV12-4 to TRBJ2-3; D uncertain. This CDR3 region has 14 residues. In DNA, the CDR3 is TGTGCCAGCAGTCCCAGTGGGCCCCCAGATGCGCAGTATTTT. This codes for CASSPSGPPDAQYF.

This clonotype was found many times. The genes are TRBV24-1 and TRBJ2-1; 9 positions agree with TRBD1. CDR1 is KGHDR and CDR2 is SFDVKD in the germline V gene. Trimming took 4 bases from V and 4 from J; bases not matched to a gene: 13. CDR3 length equals 18 residues. The CDR3 region has the DNA TGTGCCACCAGTGACCCGGACAGGGGCAGTAGGGATTACAATGAGCAGTTCTTC. Protein sequence: CATSDPDRGSRDYNEQFF.

About this clonotype: A much larger clonotype is one base distant, so this may be a read error. The CDR3 sequence: CSASGDSGQAIMNTEAFF. DNA of the CDR3: TGCAGTGCTAGTGGAGATTCGGGACAGGCAATCATGAACACTGAAGCTTTCTTT. The chain couples TRBV20-1 to TRBJ1-1, with 8 bases that match TRBD1. The CDR3 extends over 18 amino acids. J lost 0 bases, V lost 3 bases, and 15 bases had no gene match. Germline CDR1 is DFQATT and CDR2 is SNEGSKA (reference sequence).

Only a few counts were recorded for this clonotype. The CDR3 reads CASSPSGGQGNIQYF. CDR3 nucleotide sequence: TGTGCCAGCAGCCCGAGCGGGGGGCAGGGGAACATTCAGTACTTC. V and J are TRBV3-1 and TRBJ2-4, with 9 bases that match TRBD2. Germline V CDR1 and CDR2: LGHDT, YNNKEL (reference sequence). Trimming took 4 bases from V and 7 from J; bases not matched to a gene: 8. This CDR3 spans 15 amino acids.

This clonotype came up many times. V and J are TRBV27 and TRBJ2-1, with D perhaps matching TRBD2 (6 bases). The ends were cut back, 5 bases at V and 0 bases at J, with 17 bases in the middle. Germline assignment: CDR1 MNHEY and CDR2 SMNVEV (reference sequence). There are 17 residues in the CDR3. CDR3 DNA sequence: TGTGCCAGCAGTACTACGGACTATTCGAGCTCCTACAATGAGCAGTTCTTC. It codes for CASSTTDYSSSYNEQFF.

This clonotype was recorded many times. This chain connects TRBV20-1 to TRBJ2-1; TRBD2 might be the D (6 bases). CDR1 is DFQATT and CDR2 is SNEGSKA in the germline V gene (reference sequence). The CDR3 has 11 residues. Trimming took 7 bases from V and 8 from J, leaving 12 bases between them. The CDR3 coding sequence is TGCAGTGGATACGGGAGCTATGAGCAGTTCTTC. Its protein product is CSGYGSYEQFF.

This clonotype has a handful of counts. This chain links TRBV15 with TRBJ2-3; D call uncertain. CDR3 length equals 16 residues. V shed 0 bases and J shed 6 bases, with 16 bases lying between them. Germline-derived CDR1 and CDR2 are LNHNV and YYDKDF (reference sequence). CDR3 protein: CATSREYLGSGDTQYF. CDR3 nucleotide sequence: TGTGCCACCAGCAGAGAATACCTGGGATCAGGCGATACGCAGTATTTT. The complete variable domain, with remaining parts taken from reference TRBV15 and TRBJ2-3, reads DAMVIQNPRYQVTQFGKPVTLSCSQTLNHNVMYWYQQKSSQAPKLLFHYYDKDFNNEADTPDNFQSRRPNTSFCFLDIRSPGLGDTAMYLCATSREYLGSGDTQYFGPGTRLTVL.

This clonotype was picked up many times. The J gene is TRBJ2-5, the V gene TRBV5-1; a possible D gene is TRBD2 (6 bases). The germline CDR1 and CDR2 sequences are SGHRS and YFSETQ. V shed 6 bases and J shed 3 bases, with 15 bases lying between them. CDR3 length equals 14 residues. The CDR3 reads CASTSGLSEETQYF. The CDR3 DNA follows: TGCGCCAGCACCTCGGGACTTTCCGAAGAGACCCAGTACTTC.

As concerns this clonotype: A much larger clonotype is one base distant, so this may be a read error. The V and J genes are TRBV20-1 and TRBJ2-5, with a tentative D call TRBD2 (7 bases). Germline V gene lookup returns CDR1 DFQATT and CDR2 SNEGSKA (reference sequence). V was cut by 6 bases and J by 11 bases, with 28 bases left in between. The CDR3 contains 15 residues. The DNA of the CDR3 is TGCAGTGCCTCACGGGGGGCCGAACTATACAATGAGCAGTACTTC. It encodes CSASRGAELYNEQYF.

This rearrangement joins TRBV7-2 to TRBJ2-3; D is perhaps TRBD2 (7 bases). V dropped 5 bases and J dropped 7 bases, with 16 bases sitting between them. Germline V gene sequence: CDR1 SGHTA, CDR2 FQGNSA. The CDR3 is 14 amino acids. The CDR3 is CASSPRGGRHTQYF. The CDR3 nucleotides are TGTGCCAGCAGCCCAAGGGGGGGGAGGCATACGCAGTATTTT. The whole variable domain, filled in from reference TRBV7-2 and TRBJ2-3, reads GAGVSQSPSNKVTEKGKDVELRCDPISGHTALYWYRQSLGQGLEFLIYFQGNSAPDKSGLPSDRFSAERTGGSVSTLTIQRTQQEDSAVYLCASSPRGGRHTQYFGPGTRLTVL.

There are a few counts of this clonotype. This chain connects TRBV2 to TRBJ2-7; 7 nucleotides line up with TRBD2. The V gene's germline CDR1 is SNHLY and CDR2 FYNNEI. The V and J ends lost 2 bases and 6 bases, in that order; junction bases with no gene match: 4. The CDR3 runs 13 residues. The CDR3 is CASSETSASEQYF. The CDR3 coding sequence is TGTGCCAGCAGTGAAACTAGCGCCTCCGAGCAGTACTTC.

This clonotype was seen repeatedly, ten times or more. This rearrangement joins TRBV27 to TRBJ2-7; D gene ambiguous. Germline V gives CDR1 MNHEY, CDR2 SMNVEV (reference sequence). With 8 bases removed from V and 2 bases from J, the gap between germline ends came to 16 bases. The CDR3 length is 14 residues. CDR3 bases: TGTGCCAGCGCTCCCGGACGTCCTCCCTACGAGCAGTACTTC. Amino acid sequence: CASAPGRPPYEQYF.

The chain recombines TRBV5-1 with TRBJ2-7, with 7 bases matching TRBD1. Per the germline V gene, CDR1 is SGHRS and CDR2 is YFSETQ. Germline trimming cut 3 bases from V and 0 bases from J; bases unmatched to any gene: 6. This CDR3 is built from 15 residues. CDR3 coding DNA: TGCGCCAGCAGCTCAACAGGGGACGGCTCCTACGAGCAGTACTTC. This encodes CASSSTGDGSYEQYF. Looking up the rest from reference TRBV5-1 and TRBJ2-7 gives the full variable domain: KAGVTQTPRYLIKTRGQQVTLSCSPISGHRSVSWYQQTPGQGLQFLFEYFSETQRNKGNFPGRFSGRQFSNSRSEMNVSTLELGDSALYLCASSSTGDGSYEQYFGPGTRLTVT.

Ten or more counts support this clonotype. The J gene is TRBJ1-2, the V gene TRBV3-1; the D is unclear. Trimming took 0 bases from V and 3 from J, leaving 2 bases between them. Germline assignment: CDR1 LGHDT and CDR2 YNNKEL (reference sequence). The CDR3 covers 12 residues. The CDR3 protein is CASSQEYYGYTF. The CDR3 DNA is TGTGCCAGCAGCCAAGAGTACTATGGCTACACCTTC.

This clonotype was seen many times. The chain uses TRBV11-2 and TRBJ2-7, with D perhaps matching TRBD1 (5 bases). From germline, CDR1 is SGHAT and CDR2 FQNNGV. Trimming took off 1 base at V and 0 bases at J, with 13 bases between the two ends. The CDR3 extends over 16 amino acids. The CDR3 reads CASSLGARGSSYEQYF. In DNA, the CDR3 is TGTGCCAGCAGCTTAGGGGCTAGGGGAAGCTCCTACGAGCAGTACTTC. The complete variable domain, with remaining parts taken from reference TRBV11-2 and TRBJ2-7, reads EAGVAQSPRYKIIEKRQSVAFWCNPISGHATLYWYQQILGQGPKLLIQFQNNGVVDDSQLPKDRFSAERLKGVDSTLKIQPAKLEDSAVYLCASSLGARGSSYEQYFGPGTRLTVT.

V gene TRBV5-1 combines with J gene TRBJ1-1; 8 positions agree with TRBD1. Trimming at V came to 1 base and at J to 1 base, leaving 6 bases not matched to a gene. Germline assignment: CDR1 SGHRS and CDR2 YFSETQ. CDR3 length: 16 amino acids. The CDR3, as DNA: TGCGCCAGCAGCTTGCGGACAGGGCGGAGGAACACTGAAGCTTTCTTT. This gives the protein CASSLRTGRRNTEAFF.

With regard to this clonotype: The junction departs from the called germline gene at one end, perhaps through a read error. The chain is built from TRBV29-1 and TRBJ2-1; TRBD2 aligns across 8 bases. The DNA end favors TRBJ2-7, so the J call may be wrong. The CDR3 consists of 14 residues. Per the germline V gene, CDR1 is SQVTM and CDR2 is ANQGSEA. The CDR3 nucleotides read TGCAGCGTTGGCAGGCTAGCGGGCTCCTATGAGCAGTACTTC. Translating it yields CSVGRLAGSYEQYF.

This clonotype was detected only a few times. The chain joins TRBV2 to TRBJ2-7; TRBD1 aligns across 12 bases. Trimming at V came to 7 bases and at J to 5 bases, leaving 6 bases not matched to a gene. The CDR3 length is 14 residues. Germline loops: CDR1 SNHLY, CDR2 FYNNEI. The CDR3 DNA follows: TGTGCCAGCAATGGAGGGACAGGGGGCCACGAGCAGTACTTC. It specifies CASNGGTGGHEQYF.

In its sample, this clonotype was seen many times. The genes are TRBV7-9 and TRBJ2-1; 9 bases map to TRBD2. Germline V gives CDR1 SEHNR, CDR2 FQNEAQ (reference sequence). J was trimmed by 9 bases and V by 1 base; bases with no gene match: 13. This CDR3 has 17 amino acids. The CDR3 protein is CASSLVGQTSGKTEQFF. The CDR3 nucleotides are TGTGCCAGCAGCTTAGTAGGTCAGACTAGCGGAAAAACTGAGCAGTTCTTC.

This clonotype was detected many times. The V and J genes are TRBV5-6 and TRBJ2-1; D might be TRBD2 (5 bases). The CDR3 spans 15 residues. Per the germline V gene, CDR1 is SGHDT and CDR2 is YYEEEE. The V and J ends lost 1 base and 1 base respectively, with 9 bases between them. CDR3 in DNA: TGTGCCAGCAGCTTGAAAGGGAGTTCCTACAATGAGCAGTTCTTC. Its protein is CASSLKGSSYNEQFF.

At least ten counts were recorded for this clonotype. The chain couples TRBV6-1 to TRBJ2-6; a possible D gene is TRBD1 (5 bases). The V end lost 7 bases, the J end lost 3 bases, and 10 bases lay between the germline ends. Per germline, CDR1 MNHNS and CDR2 SASEGT. The CDR3 extends over 14 amino acids. The CDR3 is CASNDSGGANVLTF. The CDR3 DNA follows: TGTGCCAGCAATGACAGTGGTGGGGCCAACGTCCTGACTTTC.

This clonotype has a handful of counts. One junction end disagrees with the germline gene, perhaps due to a read error. J is TRBJ1-5 and V is TRBV15; possible D gene TRBD1, 5 bases. The CDR3 is 14 amino acids. Germline CDR1 reads LNHNV; CDR2 reads YYDKDF (reference sequence). The CDR3 loop is CATSRDRGNQSQHF. As DNA, the CDR3 is TGTGCCACCAGCAGAGATCGGGGGAATCAGTCCCAGCATTTT.

CDR3 residues: CASSQDSLLNTEAFF. The CDR3 coding sequence is TGTGCCAGCAGCCAGGACAGCCTCTTGAACACTGAAGCTTTCTTT. The chain joins TRBV5-6 to TRBJ1-1; tentatively, D is TRBD1 (6 bases). V was clipped by 4 bases and J by 0 bases, with 13 bases between them. The CDR3 runs 15 residues. Germline V gene lookup returns CDR1 SGHDT and CDR2 YYEEEE.

This chain connects TRBV12-3 or TRBV12-4 to TRBJ1-2; D is perhaps TRBD1 (5 bases). V shed 3 bases and J shed 4 bases, with 18 bases lying between them. This CDR3 region has 16 residues. CDR3 in amino acids: CASSLAGRQLSYGYTF. The DNA of the CDR3 is TGTGCCAGCAGTTTGGCGGGAAGACAGCTATCCTATGGCTACACCTTC.

This clonotype was observed many times. This rearrangement joins TRBV10-1 to TRBJ1-1; D perhaps matches TRBD1 (5 bases). Germline CDR1 is WNHNN and CDR2 is SYGVQD (reference sequence). Trimming removed 4 bases at V and 2 bases at J, with 11 bases between. The CDR3 has 14 residues. The CDR3 region has the DNA TGCGCCAGCAGTGCCCGGACATCCAACACTGAAGCTTTCTTT. The encoded protein is CASSARTSNTEAFF.

Ten or more counts support this clonotype. V is TRBV9 and J is TRBJ1-6, with D tentatively TRBD1 (5 bases). With 3 bases removed from V and 7 bases from J, the gap between germline ends came to 14 bases. Germline CDR1 SGDLS, CDR2 YYNGEE. This CDR3 has 15 amino acids. The CDR3: CASSGVGTGNSPLHF. In nucleotides, the CDR3 is TGTGCCAGCAGCGGGGTTGGGACGGGGAATTCACCCCTCCACTTT.